This TCR beta chain was obtained from a study of CD8 T cells in ankylosing spondylitis. The table lists this clonotype with many counts. Germline lookup yields CDR1 DFQATT and CDR2 SNEGSKA (reference sequence). The CDR3 spans 12 residues. The ends were cut back, 6 bases at V and 0 bases at J, with 6 bases in the middle. Library preparation for TCR beta used quantitative 5'-RACE with molecular barcodes. TCRdb redid the calling of the 5' RACE reads with MiXCR, one entry per CDR3 protein. The repertoire holds about 250,000 distinct CDR3 sequences, with around 25% as singletons. This clonotype was sampled from a male donor with ankylosing spondylitis or in good health (not recorded which). The V and J genes are TRBV20-1 and TRBJ2-1; D is undetermined. Sample: blood, either unsorted or a sorted T cell fraction (not recorded which). As DNA, the CDR3 is TGCAGTGCGGTGGACTCCTACAATGAGCAGTTCTTC. Protein: CSAVDSYNEQFF.